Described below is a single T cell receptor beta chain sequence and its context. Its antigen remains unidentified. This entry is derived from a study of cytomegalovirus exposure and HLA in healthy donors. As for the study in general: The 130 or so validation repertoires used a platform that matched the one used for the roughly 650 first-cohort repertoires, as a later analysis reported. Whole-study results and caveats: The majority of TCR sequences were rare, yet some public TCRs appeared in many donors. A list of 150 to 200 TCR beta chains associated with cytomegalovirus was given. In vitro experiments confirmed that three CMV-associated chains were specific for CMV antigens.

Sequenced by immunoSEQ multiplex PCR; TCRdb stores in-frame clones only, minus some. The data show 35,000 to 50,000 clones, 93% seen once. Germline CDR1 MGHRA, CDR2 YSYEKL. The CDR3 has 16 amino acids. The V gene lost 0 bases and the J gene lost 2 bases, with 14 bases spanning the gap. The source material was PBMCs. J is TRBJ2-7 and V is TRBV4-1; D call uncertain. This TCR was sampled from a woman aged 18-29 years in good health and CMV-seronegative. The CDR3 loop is CASSQDLRQATYEQYF. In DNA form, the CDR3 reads TGCGCCAGCAGCCAAGATCTTCGGCAGGCCACCTACGAGCAGTACTTC.